Given below is one TCR beta chain in context. This clonotype was counted ten times or more. Its antigen has not been determined. One junction end disagrees with the germline gene, perhaps due to a read error. Lymph node samples were obtained from the axillary draining lymph nodes of breast cancer patients. This sample was taken from a study of breast tumors, draining lymph nodes, adjacent tissues (dated by TCRdb to 2015 to 2016). Regarding the complete study: TCR beta repertoires were compared across tumor, adjacent nontumor tissue and axillary lymph nodes obtained from breast cancer patients. The study was designed to assess the relationships and possible T-cell exchange between tumor, surrounding tissue and draining lymph node repertoires in human breast cancer. Study-wide conclusions, independent of this receptor: Rather than being directly demonstrated, the conclusion that tumor T cells originate in lymph nodes was presented as consistent with a hypothesis. Tumors showed preferential V and J gene usage, and their T-cell repertoire diversity fell below that of lymph nodes yet above that of nontumor tissue. The data were considered consistent with the idea that most tumor T cells come from the lymph node and then expand in tumor tissue. Tumor and nontumor tissue repertoires were found to be significantly more similar in luminal-like than in basal-like breast cancer.

The cysteine opens and the phenylalanine closes a CDR3 of 14 amino acids. The read is trimmed to its CDR3 DNA, 42 bases read in frame from base 1. CDR1 is given as DFQATT and CDR2 as SNEGSKA, both from the germline V gene (reference sequence). These reads were obtained on an Illumina HiSeq 2000. TCR beta chain libraries were generated through multiplex PCR amplification. High-throughput sequencing was used to analyze the amplified TCR beta chain products. TCRdb handled the public reads itself, with Q25 trimming in fastp and clone calling in MiXCR, and kept productive beta chains. Records with the same CDR3 protein are collapsed into one entry carrying the most frequent genes and DNA. A total of 200,000 to 250,000 distinct CDR3 sequences appear in this sample, approximately 30% of them only once. Around 1.4% of the sample comes from the top ten.

This clonotype was sampled from a female donor with breast cancer. Some clones in this sample may be carry-over from other donors' samples. Sequencing was performed on axillary lymph node tissue. The rearrangement joined TRBV20-1 to TRBJ2-7, with the identity of the D gene unclear. CDR3 loop: CSARGRASPYEQYF. In nucleotide form, the sequence is TGCAGTGCAAGAGGTCGGGCGTCCCCATACGAGCAGTACTTC.